This TCR beta chain was recovered during a study of memory CD4+ T cells and cytomegalovirus serostatus (dated by TCRdb to about 2019). In the study overall: The 35 or so healthy Belgian adults in the cohort included 9 who were CMV seropositive and 24 who were CMV seronegative. To replicate a published TCR-based CMV serostatus classifier, the researchers sequenced the CD4+ memory TCRbeta repertoires of a Belgian cohort whose cytomegalovirus serostatus was known. Beyond this particular receptor, the publication reports: For CMV serostatus prediction, a median bootstrapped AUC of 0.95 was reached with the original framework, and a median bootstrapped AUC of approximately 0.92 was reached with a US-trained random forest. The original-framework classifier achieved a median bootstrapped AUC of almost 0.97 with a 95% CI of 0.76-1.00 on the Belgian cohort. Of 164 previously reported CMV-associated TCRbeta sequences, 55 to 75 appeared in the CD4+ memory repertoires, each in one to five individuals. Only CD4+CD45RO+ memory cells were sequenced, unlike the original study, which covered naive and memory CD4+ and CD8+ populations. The results were interpreted as suggesting that the CMV-associated TCR signature is largely present in the CD4+ memory repertoire.

In regard to this clone: It has no known antigen specificity. The record has no base qualities; no much larger clone is one base away.

The Quick-DNA Microprep Kit was used to extract genomic DNA from the sorted cells. Amplification of TCRbeta DNA was done with the immunoSEQ hsTCRbeta kit, following the protocol from the manufacturer. An Illumina MiSeq instrument was used to sequence the TCRbeta libraries. For the original study's pipeline: Removing out-of-frame sequences left 2,204,828 distinct TCRbeta sequences, an average of about 70,000 per individual. Each individual was scored according to the count of 160 or so previously reported CMV-associated TCRbeta sequences and the total productive distinct TCRbeta count. A beta-binomial model was reimplemented in Python, and scikit-learn random forests with default parameters were trained on US cohort data. Classifier performance on the Belgian cohort was reported as the median AUC with percentile confidence intervals calculated over 10,000 bootstrap iterations. The table comes from immuneACCESS by way of TCRdb, which keeps in-frame sequences with V and J called. Part of the clones is missing from these tables; in studies checked, under half for an unresolved V gene and the rest for unknown reasons. The V and J calls and the clone size are those of that table, but D and trimming were determined from the DNA. This sample is represented by approximately 88,000 clones; about four fifths of them were singletons. The top ten clones comprise about 3.6% of the sample.

A FACSAria II was used to sort memory CD4+ T cells, defined as single viable CD3+CD4+CD8-CD45RO+ cells. CMV serostatus was determined with a Roche Elecsys assay detecting serum IgG against CMV pp150, pp28, p38 and p52. Once the samples were thawed, total CD4+ T cells were enriched through positive selection using CD4 magnetic microbeads. The samples came from a different study that was designed specifically to examine the CD4+ T cell memory repertoire. Peripheral blood mononuclear cells were isolated and cryopreserved according to standard operating procedures, and serum was kept at -80 degrees C. Staining used CD3-PerCP (BW264/56), CD4-APC (RPA-T4), CD45RO-PE (UCHT1) and CD8-Pacific Orange (3B5) antibodies, with Sytox blue excluding non-viable cells. The germline V gene (reference sequence) gives CDR1 as SGHKS and CDR2 as YYEKEE. The CDR3 numbers 15 residues from cysteine through phenylalanine. CDR3 DNA only is kept here, 45 bases in frame from base 1. V was cut back by 1 base and J by 2 bases, leaving a gap of 12 bases between them.

Sequenced: memory CD4+ T cells from blood. The chain couples TRBV5-5 to TRBJ1-1; matching of 5 bases hints at TRBD1 as the D gene. This TCR was sampled from an adult in good health and CMV-seropositive. The DNA sequence follows: TGTGCCAGCAGCTTGCAACCGGGGGGAAACACTGAAGCTTTCTTT. This encodes CASSLQPGGNTEAFF. This CDR3, with the reference TRBV5-5 and TRBJ1-1 proteins standing in past its ends, gives the full variable domain DAGVTQSPTHLIKTRGQQVTLRCSPISGHKSVSWYQQVLGQGPQFIFQYYEKEERGRGNFPDRFSARQFPNYSSELNVNALLLGDSALYLCASSLQPGGNTEAFFGQGTRLTVV.